What follows are 21 T cell receptor beta chains derived from one specimen sequenced in a study of graft-versus-host responses after intestinal transplantation. Indicated time point: postoperative day 105 after intestinal transplantation (dayNNNN = postoperative day). Clones were read by immunoSEQ multiplex PCR, and TCRdb kept only the in-frame ones, dropping some. The sample carries about 12,000 clones, 80% to 95% recorded once. This material consisted of PBMCs, taken 105 days after intestinal transplantation. The receptors were gathered from a human patient who received an intestinal transplant, so some T cells may come from the graft donor.

As DNA, the CDR3 is TGTGCCTGGAGTGCTTGGGACCTACGAGCCAAAAACATTCAGTACTTC. It translates to CAWSAWDLRAKNIQYF. V is TRBV30 and J is TRBJ2-4; D assignment may be TRBD1 or TRBD2 (5 bases each). Germline V gives CDR1 GTSNPN, CDR2 SVGIG (reference sequence). Trimming removed 1 base at V and 0 bases at J, with 13 bases between. This CDR3 spans 16 amino acids.

The chain has TRBV12-2 and TRBJ2-7; the D segment call TRBD1 is taken from the table without a DNA check. TRBV12-2 corresponds to a pseudogene. This CDR3 is built from 16 residues. CDR3 region: CASRLALEGAFSEQYF. The CDR3 DNA follows: TGTGCAAGTCGCTTAGCGCTTGAGGGGGCTTTCAGCGAGCAGTACTTC.

The chain has TRBV7-6 and TRBJ2-1, with 8 bases fitting TRBD1. The length of the CDR3 is 15 residues. The germline V gene has CDR1 SGHVS and CDR2 FNYEAQ. V was clipped by 1 base and J by 3 bases; unmatched bases: 2. The chain's CDR3 is CASSLGQGNYNEQFF. The CDR3, as DNA: TGTGCCAGCAGCTTAGGACAGGGGAACTACAATGAGCAGTTCTTC.

A word on this clone: Germline is not matched at one junction end, which may reflect a read error. CDR3 loop: CATSGVEVQNTQYF. CDR3 DNA sequence: TGCGCCACCAGCGGGGTTGAGGTTCAGAATACGCAGTATTTT. The chain links TRBV10-3 to TRBJ2-3; TRBD2 agrees at 7 bases. This CDR3 has 14 residues. Germline V gives CDR1 ENHRY, CDR2 SYGVKD.

The CDR3 region is CASRNRGPNQPQHF. The CDR3 coding sequence is TGTGCCAGCAGAAACAGGGGCCCAAATCAGCCCCAGCATTTT. The chain combines TRBV27 with TRBJ1-5; 7 bases are a match to TRBD1. V trimming: 6 bases; J trimming: 4 bases; junction bases outside the gene matches: 6. This CDR3 is built from 14 residues. Germline lookup yields CDR1 MNHEY and CDR2 SMNVEV (reference sequence).

The V call is TRBV10-1, the J call TRBJ1-1; D ambiguous. Trimming took off 5 bases at V and 1 base at J, with 8 bases between the two ends. The CDR3 extends over 13 amino acids. Looked up from germline, CDR1 is WNHNN and CDR2 is SYGVQD (reference sequence). Here the CDR3 DNA reads TGCGCCAGCAGTTTCTGGGGGAACACTGAAGCTTTCTTT. As protein: CASSFWGNTEAFF.

V and J are TRBV9 and TRBJ2-1; no firm D call. Trimming took off 0 bases at V and 5 bases at J, with 9 bases between the two ends. The CDR3 loop spans 14 amino acids. Germline CDR1 SGDLS, CDR2 YYNGEE. In DNA, the CDR3 is TGTGCCAGCAGCGTAGATGGGTCAGACAATGAGCAGTTCTTC. It codes for CASSVDGSDNEQFF.

This chain links TRBV6-6 with TRBJ2-5, with TRBD1 matching 8 bases. V lost 2 bases, J lost 3 bases, and 5 bases stayed unmatched. This CDR3 contains 15 residues. Germline assignment: CDR1 MNHNY and CDR2 SVGAGI (reference sequence). This chain's CDR3 is CASSYAGTGEETQYF. The CDR3, as DNA: TGTGCCAGCAGTTACGCCGGGACAGGAGAAGAGACCCAGTACTTC.

The gene calls are TRBV4-1 and TRBJ2-7; TRBD1 aligns across 10 bases. V lost 5 bases to trimming and J lost 3 bases; unmatched junction nucleotides: 7. The CDR3 has 15 residues. Germline CDR1 reads MGHRA; CDR2 reads YSYEKL. The CDR3 region has the DNA TGCGCCAGCAGCTATCCCGGGACAGGGGTCTACGAGCAGTACTTC. It yields the protein CASSYPGTGVYEQYF.

This clone occurred once. The genes are TRBV7-9 and TRBJ2-7; D is unclear. There are 11 residues in the CDR3. Germline assignment: CDR1 SEHNR and CDR2 FQNEAQ (reference sequence). V lost 5 bases to trimming and J lost 7 bases, with 9 bases between them. DNA for the CDR3: TGTGCCAGCAGCACTACCAGGGAGCAGTACTTC. Its protein product is CASSTTREQYF.

The rearrangement joins TRBV13 to TRBJ1-2, with no clear D. CDR3 length: 16 residues. Trimming cost V 5 bases and J 3 bases, with 19 bases left between them. Germline V gene lookup returns CDR1 PRHDT and CDR2 FYEKMQ (reference sequence). As DNA, the CDR3 is TGTGCCAGCAGCCTTCGGGCCGGAAGGTGGGACTATGGCTACACCTTC. This sequence encodes CASSLRAGRWDYGYTF.

This clone appeared a few times. This sequence joins TRBV6-1 and TRBJ1-1; D remains unclear. Per the germline V gene, CDR1 is MNHNS and CDR2 is SASEGT. Trimming removed 8 bases at V and 2 bases at J, with 12 bases between. CDR3 length: 13 residues. In nucleotides, the CDR3 is TGTGCCAGCCGCCTGGACGGCAACACTGAAGCTTTCTTT. Amino acids: CASRLDGNTEAFF.

This chain uses TRBV6-1 with TRBJ2-2; no clear D. V shed 4 bases and J shed 3 bases, with 21 bases lying between them. In germline, CDR1 is MNHNS, CDR2 SASEGT. CDR3 length: 18 amino acids. DNA for the CDR3: TGTGCCAGCAGTGTTGGTCCTCCCCCTCTAATGGACACCGGGGAGCTGTTTTTT. Amino acid sequence: CASSVGPPPLMDTGELFF.

The rearrangement links TRBV5-6 to TRBJ2-3; D gene ambiguous. Trimming left V 4 bases short and J 2 bases short, with 11 bases between. The germline gives CDR1 SGHDT, CDR2 YYEEEE. This CDR3 region has 14 residues. The CDR3 spells CASSLQSSTDTQYF. Written as DNA, the CDR3 is TGTGCCAGCAGCCTTCAATCCTCCACAGATACGCAGTATTTT.

The gene calls are TRBV15 and TRBJ2-7, with 11 bases identical to TRBD2. The J segment lost 3 bases and the V segment lost 0 bases, leaving 4 bases of the junction unmatched. The CDR3 spans 16 residues. The germline V gene has CDR1 LNHNV and CDR2 YYDKDF (reference sequence). CDR3 in amino acids: CATSRDIGTSGYEQYF. For the CDR3, the DNA is TGTGCCACCAGCAGAGATATAGGGACTAGCGGCTACGAGCAGTACTTC. Drawing the rest from reference TRBV15 and TRBJ2-7, the complete variable domain is DAMVIQNPRYQVTQFGKPVTLSCSQTLNHNVMYWYQQKSSQAPKLLFHYYDKDFNNEADTPDNFQSRRPNTSFCFLDIRSPGLGDTAMYLCATSRDIGTSGYEQYFGPGTRLTVT.

The genes are TRBV2 and TRBJ2-3; possibly TRBD2 for D (6 bases). Deletions cut 5 bases from V and 2 bases from J, with 23 bases between. CDR1 and CDR2 from the germline V gene are SNHLY and FYNNEI. This CDR3 spans 18 amino acids. The CDR3 region is CASSLTRGGTGNTDTQYF. For the CDR3, the DNA is TGTGCCAGCAGTCTCACACGAGGCGGGACGGGAAACACAGATACGCAGTATTTT.

The chain has TRBV29-1 and TRBJ2-5, with D hard to call. The V gene's germline CDR1 is SQVTM and CDR2 ANQGSEA. V lost 5 bases to trimming and J lost 4 bases, with 8 bases between them. This CDR3 spans 11 amino acids. CDR3 nucleotides: TGCAGCGTTCTAGAGCGAGAGACCCAGTACTTC. Its translation: CSVLERETQYF.

V is TRBV4-2 and J is TRBJ2-7; D ambiguous. V shed 1 base and J shed 2 bases, with 6 bases lying between them. The CDR3 has 13 amino acids. From germline, CDR1 is LGHNA and CDR2 YNFKEQ. CDR3 residues: CASSQGGAYEQYF. In nucleotides, the CDR3 is TGTGCCAGCAGCCAAGGAGGAGCCTACGAGCAGTACTTC.

The genes are TRBV28 and TRBJ1-1; D is undetermined. This CDR3 has 15 residues. Germline V gene data show CDR1 as MDHEN and CDR2 as SYDVKM. Trimming shortened V by 2 bases and J by 0 bases, and 10 bases separated the two germline ends. The CDR3 reads CASSLGFPMNTEAFF. CDR3 DNA sequence: TGTGCCAGCAGTTTAGGGTTTCCGATGAACACTGAAGCTTTCTTT.

V and J are TRBV7-2 and TRBJ2-3; no definite D call. CDR3 length: 15 amino acids. Trimming took off 0 bases at V and 7 bases at J, with 14 bases between the two ends. Germline assignment: CDR1 SGHTA and CDR2 FQGNSA. The CDR3 bases are TGTGCCAGCAGCTTAGCGCTAGGGCCGGGCAATACGCAGTATTTT. It is translated as CASSLALGPGNTQYF.

This clone was detected a few times. The chain carries TRBV5-1 and TRBJ2-2; 11 positions match TRBD2. Germline V lookup: CDR1 SGHRS, CDR2 YFSETQ. The CDR3 runs to 16 residues. The trim removed 4 bases at V and 2 bases at J, leaving 4 bases unmatched. The CDR3 nucleotides read TGCGCCAGCAGCACGGGGACTAGCGGTAACACCGGGGAGCTGTTTTTT. Its protein is CASSTGTSGNTGELFF.